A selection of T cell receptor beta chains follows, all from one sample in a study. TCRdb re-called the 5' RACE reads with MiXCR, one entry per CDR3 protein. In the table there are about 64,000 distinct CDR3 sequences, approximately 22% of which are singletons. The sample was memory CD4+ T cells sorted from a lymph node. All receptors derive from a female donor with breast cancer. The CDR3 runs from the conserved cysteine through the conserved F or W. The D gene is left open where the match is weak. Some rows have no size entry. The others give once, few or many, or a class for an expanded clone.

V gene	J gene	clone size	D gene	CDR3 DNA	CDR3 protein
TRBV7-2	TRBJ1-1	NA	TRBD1	TGTGCCAGCAGTTATCAAGGGACAGAGAACACTGAAGCTTTCTTT	CASSYQGTENTEAFF
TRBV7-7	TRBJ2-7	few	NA	TGTGCTAGCAGCTTAGGGCAGAACTACGAGCAGTACTTC	CASSLGQNYEQYF
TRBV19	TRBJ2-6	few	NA	TGTGCCAGCAGTACTCCCTCTGGGGCCAACGTCCTGACTTTC	CASSTPSGANVLTF
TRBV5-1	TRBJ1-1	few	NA	TGCGCCAGCAGCTTGGGTGCAGTAAGAGACACTGAAGCTTTCTTT	CASSLGAVRDTEAFF
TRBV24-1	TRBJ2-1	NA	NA	TGTGCCACCAGTGGCCCGGGCAATGAGCAGTTCTTC	CATSGPGNEQFF
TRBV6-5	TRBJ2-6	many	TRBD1	TGTGCCAGCAGTTACTCCGCAGGGGGCGTTCCAGGGGCCAACGTCCTGACTTTC	CASSYSAGGVPGANVLTF
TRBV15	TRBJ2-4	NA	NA	TGTGCCACCAGCAGAGATCTTATTCAGTGCTTC	CATSRDLIQCF
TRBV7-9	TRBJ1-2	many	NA	TGTGCCAGCAGCCCCCCCCGCGGCAGTAACTATGGCTACACCTTC	CASSPPRGSNYGYTF
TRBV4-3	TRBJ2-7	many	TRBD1	TGCGCCAGCAGCCAAGATCAGGGGGCTTACTACGAGCAGTACTTC	CASSQDQGAYYEQYF
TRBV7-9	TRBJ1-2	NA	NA	TGTGCCAGCAGCGTAATATTTGGCTACACCTTC	CASSVIFGYTF
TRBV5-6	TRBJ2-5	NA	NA	TGTGCCAGCAGCTTGGGGGCCAGGGTCCAAGAGACCCAGTACTTC	CASSLGARVQETQYF
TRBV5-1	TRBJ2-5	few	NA	TGCGCCAGCAGCTTGGGGTACCGGGATGTCGGGACCCAGTACTTC	CASSLGYRDVGTQYF
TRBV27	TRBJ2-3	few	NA	TGTGCCAGCAGTTTATCGATCGGTGGCCCGGGCGACACAGATACGCAGTATTTT	CASSLSIGGPGDTDTQYF
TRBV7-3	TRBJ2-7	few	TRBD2	TGTGCCAGCAGCTTAGCTAGCGGTAACTCCTACGAGCAGTACTTC	CASSLASGNSYEQYF
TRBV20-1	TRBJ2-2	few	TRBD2	TGCAGTGCTAGGAGTCTAGCGGGAGGGTACGAGGGGTCCGGGGAGCTGTTTTTT	CSARSLAGGYEGSGELFF
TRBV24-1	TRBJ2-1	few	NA	TGTGCCACCAGTGGAGTCGGCATCCACAATGAGCAGTTCTTC	CATSGVGIHNEQFF
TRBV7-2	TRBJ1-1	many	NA	TGTGCCAGCAGCTTAGCTCCCATGGGTGTGAACACTGAAGCTTTCTTT	CASSLAPMGVNTEAFF
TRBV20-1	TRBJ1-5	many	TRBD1	TGCAGTGTGACGGACAGGATGACTCAGCCCCAGCATTTT	CSVTDRMTQPQHF
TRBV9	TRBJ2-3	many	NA	TGTGCCAGCAGCGTACAGCCGGGCACAGATACGCAGTATTTT	CASSVQPGTDTQYF
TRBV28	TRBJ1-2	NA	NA	TGTGCCAGCAGTTTGGGGGCGAACTATGGCTACACCTTC	CASSLGANYGYTF
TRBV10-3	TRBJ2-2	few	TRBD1	TGTGCCATCAGCCCACAGGGGGCGACCGGGGAGCTGTTTTTT	CAISPQGATGELFF
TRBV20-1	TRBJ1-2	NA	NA	TGCAGTGCTAGAGATCCTAGGAAGGGGATGGTGGATGGCTACACCTTC	CSARDPRKGMVDGYTF
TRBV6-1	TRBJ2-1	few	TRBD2	TGTGCCAGCAGACTAGCGGGAGGCCGACCAGAGCAGTTCTTC	CASRLAGGRPEQFF
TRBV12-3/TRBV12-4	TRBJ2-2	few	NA	TGTGCCAGCAGCTTGAATATGGGAGGTCGCGAGCTGTTTTTT	CASSLNMGGRELFF
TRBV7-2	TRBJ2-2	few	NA	TGTGCCAGCAGGGACGCCGGGACTTCGAACACCGGGGAGCTGTTTTTT	CASRDAGTSNTGELFF
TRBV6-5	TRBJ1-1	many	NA	TGTGCCAGCAGTACTCGACAGGCTTCAGCAACTGAAGCTTTCTTT	CASSTRQASATEAFF
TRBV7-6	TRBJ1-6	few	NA	TGTGCCAGCAGCTCCACCGGACGGGAGAATTCACCCCTCCACTTT	CASSSTGRENSPLHF
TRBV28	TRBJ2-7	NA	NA	TGTGCCAGCAGACTCATCTTCTACGCGCCGTACTTC	CASRLIFYAPYF
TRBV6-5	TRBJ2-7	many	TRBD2	TGTGCCAGCAGTTACAGGACTAGCGGGAGGGAGTACGAGCAGTACTTC	CASSYRTSGREYEQYF
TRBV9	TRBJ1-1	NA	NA	TGTGCCAGCAGCGCCACCGGGACTGCAAACACTGTAGCTTTCTTT	CASSATGTANTVAFF
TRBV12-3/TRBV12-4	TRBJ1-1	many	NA	TGTGCCAGCAGAAGAGAACAAACGAACACTGAAGCTTTCTTT	CASRREQTNTEAFF